The following is a T cell receptor (beta chain) sequence with its context. This record belongs to a study of T cells after somatic rescue of genetic block. The CDR3 is 15 amino acids. V was clipped by 3 bases and J by 4 bases; unmatched bases: 6. From germline, CDR1 is KGHSH and CDR2 LQKENI. Only in-frame clones appear in the TCRdb table, and some are missing; sequencing was by immunoSEQ multiplex PCR. The table includes 55,000 to 75,000 clones, 92% detected once. The chain combines TRBV18 with TRBJ1-2; 9 bases are a match to TRBD1. The sequenced sample was peripheral blood mononuclear cells (PBMCs). This clonotype was obtained from a man between 35 and 55 years old. The CDR3 region is CASSPSDRGAYGYTF. In DNA form, the CDR3 reads TGTGCCAGCTCACCCTCGGACAGGGGAGCCTATGGCTACACCTTC.